This TCR beta chain was recorded in a study of T cell responses to AZD1222 COVID-19 vaccine. Second-dose intervals of approximately 4 or approximately 12 weeks were pooled. Remarks on this clone: What it binds is unknown.

CDR1 and CDR2 from the germline V gene are MDHEN and SYDVKM. The junction had 9 bases not matched to a gene; V was cut back by 3 bases and J by 1 base. The CDR3 is 19 residues long. Study conclusions and caveats: It was only a handful of AZD1222 recipients who were seropositive at baseline. Sampling that yielded the repertoires occurred only after the peak T cell response. Epitopes outside B.1.351 and B.1.1.7 mutated regions reportedly drew nearly half of spike TCRs.

Sequenced by immunoSEQ multiplex PCR; TCRdb stores in-frame clones only, minus some. This table has about 110,000 clones, approximately 90% appearing once. This receptor was identified in an adult who received the AZD1222 COVID-19 vaccine. The chain carries TRBV28 and TRBJ2-1; 13 bases line up with TRBD2. The specimen comprised peripheral blood, sampled 28 days after the second AZD1222 dose. CDR3 in amino acids: CASSLPGLAGEISYNEQFF. Here the CDR3 DNA reads TGTGCCAGCAGTTTGCCCGGACTAGCGGGAGAGATATCCTACAATGAGCAGTTCTTC.